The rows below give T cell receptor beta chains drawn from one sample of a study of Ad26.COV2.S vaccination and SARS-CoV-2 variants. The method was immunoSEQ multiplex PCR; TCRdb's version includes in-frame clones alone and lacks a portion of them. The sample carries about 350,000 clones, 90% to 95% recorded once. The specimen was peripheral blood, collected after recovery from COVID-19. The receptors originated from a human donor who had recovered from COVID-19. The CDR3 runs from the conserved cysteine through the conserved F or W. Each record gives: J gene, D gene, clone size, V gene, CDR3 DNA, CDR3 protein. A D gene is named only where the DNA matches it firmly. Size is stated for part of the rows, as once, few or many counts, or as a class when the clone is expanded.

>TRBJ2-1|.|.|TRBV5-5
TGTGCCAGCAGCTTGCTTAGGGAAAATGAGCAGTTCTTC
CASSLLRENEQFF
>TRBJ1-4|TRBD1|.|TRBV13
TGTGCCAGCAGCCCCAAGACAGGGTCTAATGAAAAACTGTTTTTT
CASSPKTGSNEKLFF
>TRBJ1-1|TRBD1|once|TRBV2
TGTGCCAGCAGGTCGGACAGGGGCACTGAAGCTTTCTTT
CASRSDRGTEAFF
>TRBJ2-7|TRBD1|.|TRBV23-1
TGCGCCAGCAGTCAATTAACAGGGGGTAAATCCTACGAGCAGTACTTC
CASSQLTGGKSYEQYF
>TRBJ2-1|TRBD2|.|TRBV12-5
TGTGCTAGTGGTTCAGGGACTAGCTCCTACAATGAGCAGTTCTTC
CASGSGTSSYNEQFF
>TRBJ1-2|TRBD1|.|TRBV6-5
TGTGCCAGCAGGGACGGAACAGGGGTCGGTGGCTACACCTTC
CASRDGTGVGGYTF
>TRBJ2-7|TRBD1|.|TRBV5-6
TGTGCCAGCAGCTTGATCTCGGACAGGTTCACCTACGAGCAGTACTTC
CASSLISDRFTYEQYF
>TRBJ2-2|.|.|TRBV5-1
TGCGCCAGCAGCTTGGCCTTGTACACCGGGGAGCTGTTTTTT
CASSLALYTGELFF
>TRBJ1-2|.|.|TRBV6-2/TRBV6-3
TGTGCCAGCAGCCCCACGGGTCGAGAGATTTACTATGGCTACACCTTC
CASSPTGREIYYGYTF
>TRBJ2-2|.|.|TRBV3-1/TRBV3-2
TGTGCCAGCAGCCAAATTGGGCAGTGGGCGAACACCGGGGAGCTGTTTTTT
CASSQIGQWANTGELFF
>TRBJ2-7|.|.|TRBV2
TGTGCCAGCAGCTCCTCGGGAGCAGGGTACGAGCAGTACTTC
CASSSSGAGYEQYF
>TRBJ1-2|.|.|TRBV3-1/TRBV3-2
TGTGCCAGCAGCCAAGGTGGGGGGGGATTGGATGGCTACACCTTC
CASSQGGGGLDGYTF
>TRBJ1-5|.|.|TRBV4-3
TGCGCCAGCAGCCAAGAGTCCTTTTCCAATCAGCCCCAGCATTTT
CASSQESFSNQPQHF
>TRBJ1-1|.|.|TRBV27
TGTGCCAGCAGTTCGGACAGCTTGAACACTGAAGCTTTCTTT
CASSSDSLNTEAFF
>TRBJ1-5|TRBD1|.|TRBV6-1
TGTGCCAGCAGTGAAACAACGACAGGGCGGCAGCCCCAGCATTTT
CASSETTTGRQPQHF
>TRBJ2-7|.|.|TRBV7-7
TGTGCTAGCAGCTTAGGTCGGGACGGAGCCTACGAGCAGTACTTC
CASSLGRDGAYEQYF
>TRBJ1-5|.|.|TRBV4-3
TGCGCCAGCAGCCAAGAAGGGAGCCGCGGCAATCAGCCCCAGCATTTT
CASSQEGSRGNQPQHF
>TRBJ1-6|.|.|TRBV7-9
TGTGCCAGCAGCCATGGAGGGGTGGGGTGGTCCTATAATTCACCCCTCCACTTT
CASSHGGVGWSYNSPLHF